Listed below are T cell receptor beta chains from one sample, sequenced in a study of T cell repertoires in ileal Crohn's disease. Measured with immunoSEQ multiplex PCR; TCRdb has only the in-frame clones, and not every one. The table records under 6,000 clones, roughly 74% of them present only once. Sequenced material: ileal tissue. These receptors were taken from an adult with Crohn's disease. Both conserved end residues are part of each CDR3. A D gene is named only where the DNA matches it firmly. Size is omitted from some rows. Given values are once, few, many or a class for expanded clones.

>TRBJ2-1|TRBD1|few|TRBV9
CASSVFGQGGNEQFF
TGTGCCAGCAGCGTATTCGGACAGGGAGGCAATGAGCAGTTCTTC
>TRBJ1-2|.|.|TRBV7-9
CASSRTGKFYGYTF
TGTGCCAGCAGTCGAACAGGGAAATTTTATGGCTACACCTTC
>TRBJ1-6|.|.|TRBV7-9
CASSLDHDSPLHF
TGTGCCAGCAGCTTGGACCACGATTCACCCCTCCACTTT
>TRBJ1-2|TRBD1|.|TRBV4-1
CASSHPQPGTGNYGYTF
TGCGCCAGCAGCCACCCACAGCCCGGGACAGGGAACTATGGCTACACCTTC
>TRBJ1-6|TRBD1|.|TRBV19
CASSMRDSGSPLHF
TGTGCCAGTAGTATGCGGGACAGCGGTTCACCCCTCCACTTT
>TRBJ1-4|.|.|TRBV6-5
CASRITGNFNEKLFF
TGTGCCAGCAGAATTACAGGGAACTTTAATGAAAAACTGTTTTTT
>TRBJ1-5|TRBD1|.|TRBV27
CASSGTGGVQPQHF
TGTGCCAGCAGCGGGACAGGGGGTGTTCAGCCCCAGCATTTT
>TRBJ2-7|TRBD1|.|TRBV28
CASSFSGTGSYEQYF
TGTGCCAGCAGTTTTTCCGGGACAGGCTCCTACGAGCAGTACTTC
>TRBJ2-7|.|.|TRBV12-2
CASRLVAGSSYEQYF
TGTGCAAGTCGCTTAGTTGCGGGGAGCTCCTACGAGCAGTACTTC
>TRBJ2-5|.|once|TRBV6-6
CASSYSNREEAQYF
TGTGCCAGCAGTTACTCTAACAGGGAAGAGGCCCAGTACTTC
>TRBJ1-6|.|.|TRBV11-2
CASSPDPNGNSPLHF
TGTGCCAGCAGCCCGGACCCGAACGGGAATTCACCCCTCCACTTT
>TRBJ2-7|TRBD1|.|TRBV6-1
CASRGTGYTNEQYF
TGTGCCAGCAGAGGGACAGGGTATACCAACGAGCAGTACTTC
>TRBJ1-2|TRBD1|.|TRBV29-1
CSVAGQYYGYTF
TGCAGCGTTGCGGGACAGTACTATGGCTACACCTTC
>TRBJ1-5|.|.|TRBV19
CASETTGTYQPQHF
TGTGCCAGTGAGACTACTGGGACATACCAGCCCCAGCATTTT
>TRBJ2-7|.|.|TRBV11-2
CASSFWTNSYEQYF
TGTGCCAGCAGCTTCTGGACTAACTCCTACGAGCAGTACTTC
>TRBJ2-3|.|.|TRBV6-5
CASSSSADTQYF
TGTGCCAGCAGTTCCTCAGCGGATACGCAGTATTTT
>TRBJ2-7|TRBD2|few|TRBV18
CASSLASGGALNEQYF
TGTGCCAGCTCACTTGCTAGCGGGGGGGCATTGAACGAGCAGTACTTC
>TRBJ2-3|TRBD2|.|TRBV6-4
CASSDSSGGADTQYF
TGTGCCAGCAGTGACTCTAGCGGGGGGGCAGATACGCAGTATTTT
>TRBJ1-2|.|once|TRBV11-2
CASSPSPGNYGYTF
TGTGCCAGCAGCCCCTCGCCAGGGAACTATGGCTACACCTTC
>TRBJ2-7|TRBD1|.|TRBV18
CASSPPAFTGGLEQYF
TGTGCCAGCTCACCCCCCGCTTTTACAGGGGGTCTCGAGCAGTACTTC
>TRBJ1-2|.|.|TRBV28
CASSDLGVDYGYTF
TGTGCCAGCAGCGACCTAGGGGTGGACTATGGCTACACCTTC
>TRBJ2-2|TRBD1|.|TRBV10-3
CAIKRTGPNTGELFF
TGTGCCATCAAGAGGACAGGGCCGAACACCGGGGAGCTGTTTTTT
>TRBJ2-7|.|.|TRBV30
CAHGRVHEQYF
TGTGCCCATGGACGAGTCCACGAGCAGTACTTC
>TRBJ2-7|.|few|TRBV30
CACTRSFEQYF
TGTGCCTGTACGCGCAGCTTTGAGCAGTACTTC
>TRBJ2-7|.|once|TRBV9
CASSGGRGSKSSSSYEQYF
TGTGCCAGCAGCGGCGGCCGCGGCAGCAAGTCCAGTTCCTCCTACGAGCAGTACTTC
>TRBJ2-3|.|.|TRBV2
CASSGGLLVGRTDTQYF
TGTGCCAGCAGTGGGGGTTTGTTAGTCGGTCGCACAGATACGCAGTATTTT
>TRBJ1-1|.|.|TRBV6-5
CASFGNTEAFF
TGTGCCAGCTTTGGAAACACTGAAGCTTTCTTT
>TRBJ1-6|TRBD1|.|TRBV10-3
CAIRQTGANSPLHF
TGTGCCATCAGACAGACAGGGGCTAATTCACCCCTCCACTTT
>TRBJ2-7|.|.|TRBV11-2
CASSQRREPYEQYF
TGTGCCAGCAGCCAGAGGCGTGAGCCCTACGAGCAGTACTTC
>TRBJ1-1|.|.|TRBV5-1
CASSLGVLNTEAFF
TGCGCCAGCAGCCTAGGGGTTTTGAACACTGAAGCTTTCTTT
>TRBJ1-3|.|.|TRBV19
CASSIGSGNTIYF
TGTGCCAGTAGTATTGGCTCTGGAAACACCATATATTTT
>TRBJ1-1|.|.|TRBV10-3
CAISESKNTEAFF
TGTGCCATCAGTGAGTCCAAGAACACTGAAGCTTTCTTT
>TRBJ2-5|TRBD1|few|TRBV28
CASSRQGAETQYF
TGTGCCAGCAGCAGACAGGGGGCAGAGACCCAGTACTTC
>TRBJ1-2|.|.|TRBV5-8
CASSLWGVPYGYTF
TGTGCCAGCAGCTTGTGGGGAGTTCCTTATGGCTACACCTTC
>TRBJ1-2|TRBD1|.|TRBV7-9
CASSLDRTGGRDGYTF
TGTGCCAGCAGCTTAGATCGGACAGGGGGCCGGGATGGCTACACCTTC
>TRBJ1-2|.|.|TRBV18
CASSPPVVSYGYTF
TGTGCCAGCTCACCCCCGGTCGTCTCCTATGGCTACACCTTC
>TRBJ2-7|.|.|TRBV4-1
CASSQRDGSYEQYF
TGCGCCAGCAGCCAGCGGGACGGATCCTACGAGCAGTACTTC
>TRBJ1-4|.|.|TRBV21-1
CASSKVRWAGLGIEPSATNEKLFF
TGTGCCAGCAGCAAAGTGAGATGGGCAGGGTTAGGGATAGAGCCTTCTGCAACTAATGAAAAACTGTTTTTT
>TRBJ1-1|TRBD1|once|TRBV10-2
CASGQANTEAFF
TGCGCCAGCGGACAGGCGAACACTGAAGCTTTCTTT
>TRBJ2-6|TRBD1|.|TRBV6-6
CASSQTGAGANVLTF
TGTGCCAGCAGTCAGACAGGGGCTGGGGCCAACGTCCTGACTTTC
>TRBJ2-5|TRBD2|.|TRBV11-2
CASSFGLAGARETQYF
TGTGCCAGCAGCTTCGGACTAGCGGGGGCCAGGGAGACCCAGTACTTC
>TRBJ1-2|TRBD1|.|TRBV18
CASSPGTDYGYTF
TGTGCCAGCTCACCAGGGACAGACTATGGCTACACCTTC
>TRBJ2-7|.|few|TRBV21-1
CASIRTGGESHEQYF
TGTGCCAGCATCCGGACAGGGGGCGAGAGTCACGAGCAGTACTTC
>TRBJ1-1|TRBD1|.|TRBV14
CASSQEGRGRTEAFF
TGTGCCAGCAGCCAAGAAGGCAGGGGGAGGACTGAAGCTTTCTTT
>TRBJ2-3|TRBD2|.|TRBV4-3
CASSQDQASGGTTQYF
TGCGCCAGCAGCCAAGATCAAGCTAGCGGGGGGACTACGCAGTATTTT